A selection of T cell receptor beta chains follows, all from one sample in a study of blood T cell repertoires in COVID-19. Sequenced by immunoSEQ multiplex PCR; TCRdb stores in-frame clones only, minus some. The table shows around 70,000 clones, with roughly four fifths occurring only once. Sequencing input: peripheral blood. All receptors come from a woman aged 65 to 85 with acute or convalescent COVID-19. CDR3s include the opening cysteine and the closing phenylalanine or tryptophan. The D gene is left open where the match is weak. Clone size appears in some rows only: once, few, many, or a class for an expanded clone.

d_call: NA
j_call: TRBJ1-4
v_call: TRBV19
clone_size: NA
cdr3_aa: CASSRVRDEKLFF
cdr3_nt: TGTGCCAGTAGTAGGGTACGGGATGAAAAACTGTTTTTT

d_call: TRBD1
j_call: TRBJ1-2
v_call: TRBV29-1
clone_size: NA
cdr3_aa: CSVGKSNRGLGYGYTF
cdr3_nt: TGCAGCGTTGGAAAGTCCAACAGGGGGCTCGGCTATGGCTACACCTTC

d_call: NA
j_call: TRBJ2-5
v_call: TRBV7-9
clone_size: once
cdr3_aa: CASSLVASWQETQYF
cdr3_nt: TGTGCCAGCAGCTTAGTGGCTAGCTGGCAAGAGACCCAGTACTTC

d_call: TRBD1
j_call: TRBJ1-2
v_call: TRBV6-5
clone_size: few
cdr3_aa: CASGDRGSYGYTF
cdr3_nt: TGTGCCAGCGGGGACAGGGGATCTTATGGCTACACCTTC

d_call: NA
j_call: TRBJ2-4
v_call: TRBV6-5
clone_size: NA
cdr3_aa: CASRAKLAKNIQYF
cdr3_nt: TGTGCCAGCAGAGCCAAACTAGCCAAAAACATTCAGTACTTC

d_call: TRBD2
j_call: TRBJ2-3
v_call: TRBV6-5
clone_size: NA
cdr3_aa: CASSYSGTRRDTQYF
cdr3_nt: TGTGCCAGCAGTTACTCAGGGACTAGGAGGGATACGCAGTATTTT

d_call: TRBD2
j_call: TRBJ2-4
v_call: TRBV12-3/TRBV12-4
clone_size: NA
cdr3_aa: CSTGAGTRGIQYF
cdr3_nt: TGTTCCACGGGGGCGGGGACTAGGGGCATTCAGTACTTC

d_call: NA
j_call: TRBJ2-1
v_call: TRBV4-1
clone_size: NA
cdr3_aa: CASSQSRQAYNEQFF
cdr3_nt: TGCGCCAGCAGCCAATCCCGGCAGGCCTACAATGAGCAGTTCTTC

d_call: TRBD1
j_call: TRBJ1-5
v_call: TRBV5-6
clone_size: NA
cdr3_aa: CASSTGTGSKPQHF
cdr3_nt: TGTGCCAGCAGCACCGGGACAGGGAGTAAGCCCCAGCATTTT

d_call: TRBD1
j_call: TRBJ1-5
v_call: TRBV6-2/TRBV6-3
clone_size: few
cdr3_aa: CASSYRGTGGIQPQHF
cdr3_nt: TGTGCCAGCAGTTACCGGGGGACAGGGGGGATACAGCCCCAGCATTTT

d_call: NA
j_call: TRBJ1-1
v_call: TRBV3-1/TRBV3-2
clone_size: NA
cdr3_aa: CASSQDPAGAFF
cdr3_nt: TGTGCCAGCAGCCAAGATCCAGCGGGAGCTTTCTTT

d_call: NA
j_call: TRBJ2-3
v_call: TRBV5-1
clone_size: NA
cdr3_aa: CASSLAGLPADTQYF
cdr3_nt: TGCGCCAGCAGCTTGGCCGGACTCCCCGCAGATACGCAGTATTTT

d_call: NA
j_call: TRBJ2-7
v_call: TRBV28
clone_size: NA
cdr3_aa: CASSFGSSYEQYF
cdr3_nt: TGTGCCAGCAGTTTTGGGAGCTCCTACGAGCAGTACTTC

d_call: NA
j_call: TRBJ1-1
v_call: TRBV7-3
clone_size: once
cdr3_aa: CASSPHRETEAFF
cdr3_nt: TGTGCCAGCAGTCCACACAGGGAGACTGAAGCTTTCTTT

d_call: TRBD1
j_call: TRBJ2-1
v_call: TRBV29-1
clone_size: NA
cdr3_aa: CSGRTGGNYNEQFF
cdr3_nt: TGCAGCGGACGAACAGGGGGCAATTACAATGAGCAGTTCTTC

d_call: NA
j_call: TRBJ1-2
v_call: TRBV19
clone_size: NA
cdr3_aa: CASSIRGNYGYTF
cdr3_nt: TGTGCCAGTAGTATTCGAGGGAACTATGGCTACACCTTC

d_call: NA
j_call: TRBJ2-3
v_call: TRBV2
clone_size: few
cdr3_aa: CATCRSGRTDTQYF
cdr3_nt: TGTGCCACCTGTAGGTCCGGGAGAACAGATACGCAGTATTTT

d_call: TRBD1
j_call: TRBJ1-6
v_call: TRBV11-2
clone_size: NA
cdr3_aa: CASSLAPDRGYSPLHF
cdr3_nt: TGTGCCAGCAGCTTAGCCCCGGACAGGGGTTATTCACCCCTCCACTTT

d_call: NA
j_call: TRBJ2-1
v_call: TRBV5-1
clone_size: NA
cdr3_aa: CASSLVGSGLKQFF
cdr3_nt: TGCGCCAGCAGCTTGGTTGGTAGCGGCCTGAAGCAGTTCTTC

d_call: NA
j_call: TRBJ2-1
v_call: TRBV11-3
clone_size: NA
cdr3_aa: CASSLESFYSSYNEQFF
cdr3_nt: TGTGCCAGCAGCTTAGAATCGTTTTATAGCTCCTACAATGAGCAGTTCTTC

d_call: NA
j_call: TRBJ2-1
v_call: TRBV29-1
clone_size: NA
cdr3_aa: CSVMAPPPASYNEQFF
cdr3_nt: TGCAGCGTTATGGCTCCCCCCCCCGCCTCCTACAATGAGCAGTTCTTC

d_call: NA
j_call: TRBJ1-5
v_call: TRBV2
clone_size: NA
cdr3_aa: CASRHGDQPQHF
cdr3_nt: TGTGCCAGTAGACACGGGGATCAGCCCCAGCATTTT

d_call: NA
j_call: TRBJ2-7
v_call: TRBV10-2
clone_size: NA
cdr3_aa: CATEEGGRYEQYF
cdr3_nt: TGCGCCACCGAGGAGGGGGGGCGGTACGAGCAGTACTTC

d_call: TRBD1
j_call: TRBJ2-7
v_call: TRBV19
clone_size: once
cdr3_aa: CASSHRGSPYEQYF
cdr3_nt: TGTGCCAGTAGTCACAGGGGGTCCCCCTACGAGCAGTACTTC

d_call: NA
j_call: TRBJ2-2
v_call: TRBV9
clone_size: NA
cdr3_aa: CASSASTGELFF
cdr3_nt: TGTGCCAGCAGCGCCTCCACCGGGGAGCTGTTTTTT

d_call: NA
j_call: TRBJ2-5
v_call: TRBV5-6
clone_size: NA
cdr3_aa: CASSSDRASGRIGETQYF
cdr3_nt: TGTGCCAGCAGCTCGGACAGGGCCTCCGGGAGGATCGGAGAGACCCAGTACTTC

d_call: TRBD1
j_call: TRBJ1-5
v_call: TRBV28
clone_size: NA
cdr3_aa: CASSLFGTGNSNQPQHF
cdr3_nt: TGTGCCAGCAGTTTATTTGGGACAGGGAATAGCAATCAGCCCCAGCATTTT

d_call: NA
j_call: TRBJ2-3
v_call: TRBV5-4
clone_size: NA
cdr3_aa: CASSLRAGATDTQYF
cdr3_nt: TGTGCCAGCAGCTTGAGGGCAGGGGCCACAGATACGCAGTATTTT

d_call: TRBD2
j_call: TRBJ2-7
v_call: TRBV28
clone_size: NA
cdr3_aa: CASTQMRLAAAYEQYF
cdr3_nt: TGTGCCAGCACCCAAATGCGGCTAGCGGCTGCCTACGAGCAGTACTTC

d_call: NA
j_call: TRBJ2-7
v_call: TRBV7-6
clone_size: NA
cdr3_aa: CASSLQGGGMSSYEQYF
cdr3_nt: TGTGCCAGCAGCTTACAAGGAGGCGGGATGAGCTCCTACGAGCAGTACTTC

d_call: TRBD1
j_call: TRBJ1-2
v_call: TRBV19
clone_size: NA
cdr3_aa: CASRSGGLAGGYTF
cdr3_nt: TGTGCCAGTAGGTCAGGGGGCCTGGCGGGAGGCTACACCTTC

d_call: TRBD1
j_call: TRBJ2-2
v_call: TRBV18
clone_size: NA
cdr3_aa: CASSPLAWTGGYTGELFF
cdr3_nt: TGTGCCAGCTCACCACTTGCATGGACAGGGGGTTACACCGGGGAGCTGTTTTTT

d_call: NA
j_call: TRBJ2-7
v_call: TRBV7-9
clone_size: NA
cdr3_aa: CASSFFQGSYEQYF
cdr3_nt: TGTGCCAGCAGCTTTTTTCAGGGGAGCTACGAGCAGTACTTC

d_call: NA
j_call: TRBJ1-4
v_call: TRBV5-1
clone_size: few
cdr3_aa: CASSPDSSVGEKLFF
cdr3_nt: TGCGCCAGCAGCCCGGACTCTTCGGTGGGTGAAAAACTGTTTTTT

d_call: TRBD1
j_call: TRBJ1-1
v_call: TRBV5-6
clone_size: NA
cdr3_aa: CASSRGQGFNRNTEAFF
cdr3_nt: TGTGCCAGCAGCCGCGGACAGGGCTTTAACCGAAACACTGAAGCTTTCTTT

d_call: NA
j_call: TRBJ1-6
v_call: TRBV28
clone_size: NA
cdr3_aa: CASSPPAGLRSPLHF
cdr3_nt: TGTGCCAGCAGTCCTCCTGCGGGGTTACGATCACCCCTCCACTTT

d_call: TRBD1
j_call: TRBJ2-3
v_call: TRBV11-3
clone_size: NA
cdr3_aa: CASSLGTGHTDTQYF
cdr3_nt: TGTGCCAGCAGCTTAGGGACAGGGCACACAGATACGCAGTATTTT

d_call: TRBD1
j_call: TRBJ1-6
v_call: TRBV9
clone_size: NA
cdr3_aa: CASSIRGQGVSPLHF
cdr3_nt: TGTGCCAGCAGCATTAGGGGACAGGGGGTATCACCCCTCCACTTT

d_call: TRBD1
j_call: TRBJ2-4
v_call: TRBV9
clone_size: NA
cdr3_aa: CASSVEQGANIQYF
cdr3_nt: TGTGCCAGCAGCGTAGAGCAGGGGGCGAACATTCAGTACTTC

d_call: TRBD2
j_call: TRBJ2-7
v_call: TRBV30
clone_size: NA
cdr3_aa: CAWSVLSGSYEQYF
cdr3_nt: TGTGCCTGGAGTGTACTTAGCGGGAGCTACGAGCAGTACTTC

d_call: NA
j_call: TRBJ2-4
v_call: TRBV28
clone_size: NA
cdr3_aa: CASSFTLPLAKNIQYF
cdr3_nt: TGTGCCAGCAGTTTTACCCTACCTCTAGCCAAAAACATTCAGTACTTC

d_call: TRBD2
j_call: TRBJ2-3
v_call: TRBV5-1
clone_size: few
cdr3_aa: CASSYGRTSGTDTQYF
cdr3_nt: TGCGCCAGCAGCTACGGTAGGACTAGCGGCACAGATACGCAGTATTTT

d_call: NA
j_call: TRBJ2-1
v_call: TRBV28
clone_size: NA
cdr3_aa: CASRTGSSRNEQFF
cdr3_nt: TGTGCCAGCAGGACCGGGTCTTCGAGGAATGAGCAGTTCTTC

d_call: NA
j_call: TRBJ1-6
v_call: TRBV23-1
clone_size: NA
cdr3_aa: CASSQSGREYNSPLHF
cdr3_nt: TGCGCCAGCAGTCAATCGGGGCGAGAATATAATTCACCCCTCCACTTT

d_call: NA
j_call: TRBJ1-2
v_call: TRBV6-6
clone_size: few
cdr3_aa: CASSHHGVNYGYTF
cdr3_nt: TGTGCCAGCAGTCACCACGGGGTTAACTATGGCTACACCTTC

d_call: NA
j_call: TRBJ1-3
v_call: TRBV6-6
clone_size: NA
cdr3_aa: CASRSPRQAPGNTIYF
cdr3_nt: TGTGCCAGCAGATCGCCCCGACAGGCGCCTGGAAACACCATATATTTT

d_call: NA
j_call: TRBJ1-2
v_call: TRBV7-9
clone_size: NA
cdr3_aa: CASTLGVNYGYTF
cdr3_nt: TGTGCCAGCACCTTAGGAGTTAACTATGGCTACACCTTC

d_call: TRBD2
j_call: TRBJ2-1
v_call: TRBV6-4
clone_size: NA
cdr3_aa: CASSWATSGSFNEQFF
cdr3_nt: TGTGCCAGCAGTTGGGCGACTAGCGGGAGTTTCAATGAGCAGTTCTTC

d_call: NA
j_call: TRBJ2-7
v_call: TRBV27
clone_size: NA
cdr3_aa: CASSLDRFSSYEQYF
cdr3_nt: TGTGCCAGCAGCCTGGACAGATTTAGCTCCTACGAGCAGTACTTC